The T cell receptor (beta chain) under discussion was sequenced for a study of shared T cell receptors in the human thymus. Profiling relied on immunoSEQ multiplex PCR, and the TCRdb table lists in-frame clones only, not all of them. The sample contains roughly 550,000 clones, approximately 78% of which appear only once. The CDR3 totals 15 residues. V was trimmed by 2 bases and J by 1 base, leaving 7 bases between them. The germline V gene encodes CDR1 SGHRS and CDR2 YFSETQ. These same data were also listed under a study on human thymus T cells. That report adds: Repertoires sampled from thymus and blood appeared biased in V and J gene usage.

The sequence came from a boy under two years old with a congenital heart defect. Sequencing used thymocytes. The genes are TRBV5-1 and TRBJ2-6; no reliable D call. The CDR3 is CASSFRVSGANVLTF. The CDR3 DNA sequence: TGCGCCAGCAGCTTCCGGGTTTCTGGGGCCAACGTCCTGACTTTC.